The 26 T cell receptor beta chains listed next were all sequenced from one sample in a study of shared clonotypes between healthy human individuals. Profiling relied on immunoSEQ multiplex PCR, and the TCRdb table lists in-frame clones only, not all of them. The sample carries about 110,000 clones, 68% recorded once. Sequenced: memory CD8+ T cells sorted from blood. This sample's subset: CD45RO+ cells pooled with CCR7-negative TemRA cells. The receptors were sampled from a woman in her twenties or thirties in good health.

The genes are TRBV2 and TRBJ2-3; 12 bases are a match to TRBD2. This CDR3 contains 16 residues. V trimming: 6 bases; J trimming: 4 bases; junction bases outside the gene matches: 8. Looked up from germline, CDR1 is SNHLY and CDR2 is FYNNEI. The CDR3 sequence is CASSHRTSGAADTQYF. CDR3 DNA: TGTGCCAGCAGCCATAGGACTAGCGGGGCGGCAGATACGCAGTATTTT.

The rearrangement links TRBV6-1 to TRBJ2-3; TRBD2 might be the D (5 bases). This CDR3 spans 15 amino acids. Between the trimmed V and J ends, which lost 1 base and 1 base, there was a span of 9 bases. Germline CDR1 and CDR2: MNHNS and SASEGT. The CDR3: CASSEVWGGTDTQYF. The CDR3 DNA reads TGTGCCAGCAGTGAAGTGTGGGGAGGCACAGATACGCAGTATTTT.

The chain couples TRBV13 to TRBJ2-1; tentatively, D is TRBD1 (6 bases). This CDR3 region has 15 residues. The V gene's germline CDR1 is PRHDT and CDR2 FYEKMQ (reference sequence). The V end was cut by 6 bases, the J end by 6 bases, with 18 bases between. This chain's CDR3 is CASSPGDIMPNEQFF. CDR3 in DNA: TGTGCCAGCAGTCCAGGGGACATAATGCCCAATGAGCAGTTCTTC. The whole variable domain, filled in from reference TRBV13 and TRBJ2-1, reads AAGVIQSPRHLIKEKRETATLKCYPIPRHDTVYWYQQGPGQDPQFLISFYEKMQSDKGSIPDRFSAQQFSDYHSELNMSSLELGDSALYFCASSPGDIMPNEQFFGPGTRLTVL.

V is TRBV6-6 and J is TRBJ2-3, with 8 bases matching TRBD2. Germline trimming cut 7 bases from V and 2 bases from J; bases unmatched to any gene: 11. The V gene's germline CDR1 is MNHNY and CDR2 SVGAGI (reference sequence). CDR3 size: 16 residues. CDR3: CASTYGNSGITDTQYF. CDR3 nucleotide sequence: TGTGCCAGCACCTATGGCAATAGCGGGATCACAGATACGCAGTATTTT.

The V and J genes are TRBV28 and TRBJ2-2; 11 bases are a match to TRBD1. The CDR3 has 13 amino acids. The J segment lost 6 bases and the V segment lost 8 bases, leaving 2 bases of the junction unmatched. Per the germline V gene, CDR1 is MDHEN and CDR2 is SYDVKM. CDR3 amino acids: CASWGQGAGELFF. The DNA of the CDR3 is TGTGCCAGCTGGGGACAGGGGGCCGGGGAGCTGTTTTTT. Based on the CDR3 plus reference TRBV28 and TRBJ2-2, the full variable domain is DVKVTQSSRYLVKRTGEKVFLECVQDMDHENMFWYRQDPGLGLRLIYFSYDVKMKEKGDIPEGYSVSREKKERFSLILESASTNQTSMYLCASWGQGAGELFFGEGSRLTVL.

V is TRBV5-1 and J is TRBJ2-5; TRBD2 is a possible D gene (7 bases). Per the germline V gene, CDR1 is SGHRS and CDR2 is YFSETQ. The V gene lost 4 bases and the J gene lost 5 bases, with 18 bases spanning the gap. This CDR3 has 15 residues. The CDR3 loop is CASSHLGGRVETQYF. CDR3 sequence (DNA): TGCGCCAGCAGCCACTTGGGGGGGCGAGTGGAGACCCAGTACTTC.

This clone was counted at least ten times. The CDR3 DNA is TGTGCCAGCAGTGAAGTGGCGGTAGGCACTGAAGCTTTCTTT. It translates to CASSEVAVGTEAFF. This chain joins TRBV25-1 and TRBJ1-1; D is undetermined. V was clipped by 2 bases and J by 4 bases, with 11 bases between them. The CDR3 loop spans 14 amino acids. Germline CDR1 is MGHDK and CDR2 is SYGVNS.

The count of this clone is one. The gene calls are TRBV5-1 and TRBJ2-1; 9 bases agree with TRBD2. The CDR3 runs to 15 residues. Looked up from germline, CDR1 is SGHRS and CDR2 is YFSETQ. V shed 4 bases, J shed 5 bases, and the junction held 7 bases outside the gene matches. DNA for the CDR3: TGCGCCAGCAGCGGGGCGGGAGGGCCTGACAATGAGCAGTTCTTC. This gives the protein CASSGAGGPDNEQFF.

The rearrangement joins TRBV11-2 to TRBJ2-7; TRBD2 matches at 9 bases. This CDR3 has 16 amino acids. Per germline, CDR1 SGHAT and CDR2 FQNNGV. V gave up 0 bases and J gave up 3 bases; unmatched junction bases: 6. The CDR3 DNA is TGTGCCAGCAGCTTAGATAGGAGACTAGCGGACTACGAGCAGTACTTC. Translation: CASSLDRRLADYEQYF. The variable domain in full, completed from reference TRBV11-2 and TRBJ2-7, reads EAGVAQSPRYKIIEKRQSVAFWCNPISGHATLYWYQQILGQGPKLLIQFQNNGVVDDSQLPKDRFSAERLKGVDSTLKIQPAKLEDSAVYLCASSLDRRLADYEQYFGPGTRLTVT.

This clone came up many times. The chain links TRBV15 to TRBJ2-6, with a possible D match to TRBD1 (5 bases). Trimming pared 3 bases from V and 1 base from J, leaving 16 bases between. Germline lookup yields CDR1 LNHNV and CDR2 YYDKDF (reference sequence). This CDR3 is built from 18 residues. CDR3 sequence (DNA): TGTGCCACCAGCAGTGGGGCGACTTGGGGATCTGGGGCCAACGTCCTGACTTTC. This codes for CATSSGATWGSGANVLTF.

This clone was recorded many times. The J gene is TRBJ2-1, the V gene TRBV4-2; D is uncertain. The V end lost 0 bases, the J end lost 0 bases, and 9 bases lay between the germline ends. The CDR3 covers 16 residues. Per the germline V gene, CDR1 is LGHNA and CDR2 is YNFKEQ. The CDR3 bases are TGTGCCAGCAGCCAAGATCCCGAAAACTCCTACAATGAGCAGTTCTTC. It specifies CASSQDPENSYNEQFF.

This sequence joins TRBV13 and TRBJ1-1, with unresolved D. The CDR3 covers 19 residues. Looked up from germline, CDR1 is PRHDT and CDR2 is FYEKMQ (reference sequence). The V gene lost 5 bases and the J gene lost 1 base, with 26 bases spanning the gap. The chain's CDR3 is CASSAETRVLIGRNTEAFF. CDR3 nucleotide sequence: TGTGCCAGCAGCGCAGAAACCCGGGTCCTGATCGGTCGGAACACTGAAGCTTTCTTT.

The CDR3: CASSLAGGALYEQYF. CDR3 bases: TGTGCCAGCAGCTTGGCCGGGGGGGCCCTCTACGAGCAGTACTTC. The chain has TRBV5-4 and TRBJ2-7; TRBD2 agrees at 8 bases. V gave up 0 bases and J gave up 3 bases; unmatched junction bases: 5. Germline CDR1 is SGHNT and CDR2 is YYREEE (reference sequence). CDR3 size: 15 residues.

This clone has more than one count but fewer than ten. The CDR3 sequence is CASSHTSGTQPEKLFF. The CDR3 DNA follows: TGTGCCAGCAGCCACACATCCGGGACCCAACCTGAAAAACTGTTTTTT. The chain joins TRBV7-9 to TRBJ1-4, with D possibly TRBD1 on 5 matching bases. CDR1 and CDR2 from the germline V gene are SEHNR and FQNEAQ (reference sequence). V lost 5 bases to trimming and J lost 7 bases, with 20 bases between them. The CDR3 extends over 16 amino acids.

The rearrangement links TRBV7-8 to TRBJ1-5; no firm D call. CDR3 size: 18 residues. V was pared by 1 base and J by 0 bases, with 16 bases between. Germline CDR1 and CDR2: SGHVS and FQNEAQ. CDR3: CASSLDAFGKNSNQPQHF. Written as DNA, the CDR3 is TGTGCCAGCAGCTTAGATGCCTTTGGAAAAAATAGCAATCAGCCCCAGCATTTT.

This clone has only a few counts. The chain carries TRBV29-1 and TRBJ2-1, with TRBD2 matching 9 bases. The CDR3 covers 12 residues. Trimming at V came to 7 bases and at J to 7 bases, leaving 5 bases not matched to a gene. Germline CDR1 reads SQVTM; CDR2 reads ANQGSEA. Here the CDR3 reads CSGGTSGNEQFF. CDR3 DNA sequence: TGCAGCGGGGGTACTAGCGGGAATGAGCAGTTCTTC.

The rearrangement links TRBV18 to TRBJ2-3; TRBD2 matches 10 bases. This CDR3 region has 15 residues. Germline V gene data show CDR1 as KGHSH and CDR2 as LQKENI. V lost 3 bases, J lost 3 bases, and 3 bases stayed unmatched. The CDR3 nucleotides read TGTGCCAGCTCACCTAAGCGGGAGGGGACAGATACGCAGTATTTT. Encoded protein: CASSPKREGTDTQYF. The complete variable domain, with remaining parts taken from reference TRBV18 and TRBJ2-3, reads NAGVMQNPRHLVRRRGQEARLRCSPMKGHSHVYWYRQLPEEGLKFMVYLQKENIIDESGMPKERFSAEFPKEGPSILRIQQVVRGDSAAYFCASSPKREGTDTQYFGPGTRLTVL.

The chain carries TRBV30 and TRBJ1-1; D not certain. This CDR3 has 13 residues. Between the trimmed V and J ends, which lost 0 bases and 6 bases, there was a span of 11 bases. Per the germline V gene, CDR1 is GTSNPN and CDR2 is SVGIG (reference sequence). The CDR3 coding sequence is TGTGCCTGGAGTGTAGGCGGGTGGTCTGAAGCTTTCTTT. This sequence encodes CAWSVGGWSEAFF.

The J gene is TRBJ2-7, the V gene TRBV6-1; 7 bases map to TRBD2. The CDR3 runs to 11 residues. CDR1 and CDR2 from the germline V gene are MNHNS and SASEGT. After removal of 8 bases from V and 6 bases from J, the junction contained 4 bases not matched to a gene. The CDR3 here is CASGRGGEQYF. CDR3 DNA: TGTGCCAGCGGGAGGGGTGGCGAGCAGTACTTC.

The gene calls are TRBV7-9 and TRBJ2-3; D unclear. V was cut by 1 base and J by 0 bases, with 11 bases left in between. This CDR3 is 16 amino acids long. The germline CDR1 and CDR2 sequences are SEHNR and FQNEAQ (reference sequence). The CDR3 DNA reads TGTGCCAGCAGCTTAGGTCTAGAATATAGCACAGATACGCAGTATTTT. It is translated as CASSLGLEYSTDTQYF.

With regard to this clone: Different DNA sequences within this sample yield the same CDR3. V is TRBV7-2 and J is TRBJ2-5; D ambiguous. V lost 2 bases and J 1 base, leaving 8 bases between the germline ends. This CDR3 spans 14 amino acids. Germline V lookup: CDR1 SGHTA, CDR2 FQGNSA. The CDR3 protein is CASSLWTVQETQYF. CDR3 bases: TGTGCCAGCAGCTTATGGACCGTCCAAGAGACCCAGTACTTC.

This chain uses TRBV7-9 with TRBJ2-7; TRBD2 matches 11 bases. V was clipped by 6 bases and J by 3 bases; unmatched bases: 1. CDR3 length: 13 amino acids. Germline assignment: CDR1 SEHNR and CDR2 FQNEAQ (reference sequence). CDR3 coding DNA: TGTGCCAGCAGGACTAGCGGGGACTACGAGCAGTACTTC. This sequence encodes CASRTSGDYEQYF.

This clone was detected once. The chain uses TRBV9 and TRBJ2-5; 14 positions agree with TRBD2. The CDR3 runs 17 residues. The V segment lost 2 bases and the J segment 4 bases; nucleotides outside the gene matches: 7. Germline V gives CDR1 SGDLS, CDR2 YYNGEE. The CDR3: CASSVMGLAGVAETQYF. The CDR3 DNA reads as TGTGCCAGCAGCGTCATGGGACTAGCGGGAGTTGCAGAGACCCAGTACTTC.

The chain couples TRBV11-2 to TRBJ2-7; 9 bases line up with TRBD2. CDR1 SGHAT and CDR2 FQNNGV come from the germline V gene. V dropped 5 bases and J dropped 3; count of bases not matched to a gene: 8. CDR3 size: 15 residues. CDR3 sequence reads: CASSQRAGGYYEQYF. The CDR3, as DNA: TGTGCCAGCAGCCAAAGAGCGGGAGGCTACTACGAGCAGTACTTC.

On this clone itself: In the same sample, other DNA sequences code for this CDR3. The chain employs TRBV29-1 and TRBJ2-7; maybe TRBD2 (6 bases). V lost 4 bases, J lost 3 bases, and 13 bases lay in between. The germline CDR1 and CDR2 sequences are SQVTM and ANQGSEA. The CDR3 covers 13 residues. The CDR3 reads CSVVSDSGYEQYF. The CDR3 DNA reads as TGCAGCGTTGTGAGCGATAGCGGCTACGAGCAGTACTTC.

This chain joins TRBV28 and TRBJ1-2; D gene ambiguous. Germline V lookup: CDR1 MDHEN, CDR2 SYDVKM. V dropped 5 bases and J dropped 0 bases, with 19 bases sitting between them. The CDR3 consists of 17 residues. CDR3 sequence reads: CASSKPWTAWPNYGYTF. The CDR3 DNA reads TGTGCCAGCAGTAAACCCTGGACGGCATGGCCTAACTATGGCTACACCTTC.